Below, 6 T cell receptor beta chains from the same sample are listed, as sequenced in a study of blood T cell repertoires in COVID-19. Clones were sequenced by immunoSEQ multiplex PCR, and TCRdb holds only the in-frame ones, with some missing. The repertoire includes roughly 360,000 clones, roughly 86% of them detected once, and 1% to 1.5% sits in the top ten. Input material: PBMCs or T cells enriched from blood (not recorded which). The source of these receptors is a man aged 25 to 40 who had recovered from COVID-19.

The chain recombines TRBV7-8 with TRBJ2-7; 11 nucleotides match TRBD1. There are 14 residues in the CDR3. Germline V gives CDR1 SGHVS, CDR2 FQNEAQ. V was clipped by 5 bases and J by 6 bases; unmatched bases: 6. The CDR3 region is CASSVDRGHREQYF. The DNA of the CDR3 is TGTGCCAGCAGCGTGGACAGGGGGCATCGCGAGCAGTACTTC.

V usage is TRBV19 and J usage is TRBJ2-7, with D maybe TRBD2 (5 bases). CDR3 size: 14 residues. V lost 4 bases to trimming and J lost 0 bases, with 10 bases between them. Per the germline V gene, CDR1 is LNHDA and CDR2 is SQIVND (reference sequence). CDR3 amino acids: CASSRGGSSYEQYF. CDR3 DNA: TGTGCCAGTAGTAGAGGAGGCAGCTCCTACGAGCAGTACTTC.

This sequence joins TRBV6-5 and TRBJ1-4; 9 positions agree with TRBD1. The CDR3 runs 16 residues. Per germline, CDR1 MNHEY and CDR2 SVGAGI. J lost 8 bases, V lost 2 bases, and 9 bases had no gene match. CDR3 nucleotide sequence: TGTGCCAGCAGTTACCTCCCGGAGACAGGGGGAGAAAAACTGTTTTTT. This translates into CASSYLPETGGEKLFF.

This chain links TRBV6-5 with TRBJ1-1; TRBD1 agrees at 11 bases. The CDR3 spans 13 residues. CDR1 is MNHEY, CDR2 SVGAGI, per germline. With V trimmed by 7 bases and J by 10 bases, 8 bases remained unmatched. This CDR3 reads CASIVGTGGTAFF. In nucleotides, the CDR3 is TGTGCCAGCATCGTAGGGACAGGGGGTACAGCTTTCTTT.

The gene calls are TRBV4-3 and TRBJ1-3; D remains ambiguous. V was cut by 0 bases and J by 3 bases, with 9 bases left in between. This CDR3 is built from 15 residues. Germline V gene data show CDR1 as LGHNA and CDR2 as YSLEER. The CDR3 bases are TGCGCCAGCAGCCAAGATAGCAGTGGTGGAAACACCATATATTTT. Protein sequence: CASSQDSSGGNTIYF.

As for this clone: This specimen includes other DNA sequences encoding the same CDR3. The rearrangement joins TRBV7-9 to TRBJ1-2; 8 bases map to TRBD1. Germline CDR1 reads SEHNR; CDR2 reads FQNEAQ (reference sequence). The junction had 4 bases not matched to a gene; V was cut back by 5 bases and J by 5 bases. There are 13 residues in the CDR3. The CDR3 sequence is CASSLGTGYGYTF. CDR3 bases: TGTGCCAGCAGCCTTGGGACAGGATATGGCTACACCTTC.